Listed below are T cell receptor beta chains from one sample, sequenced in a study of cytomegalovirus exposure and HLA in healthy donors. Assay used: immunoSEQ multiplex PCR; TCRdb lists only in-frame clones, some missing. The table shows 150,000 to 170,000 clones, with 75% to 85% occurring only once. Specimen: PBMCs. All receptors derive from a woman aged 40 to 50 in good health and CMV-seropositive. Each CDR3 is given with its conserved first and last residue. The order of the fields is D gene, J gene, clone size, V gene, CDR3 DNA, CDR3 protein. The D gene is left open where the match is weak. For some rows the clone size is stated as once, few or many, or as a class when expanded; others skip it.

NA	TRBJ2-6	NA	TRBV21-1	TGTGCCAGCAGCAAAAAACTAGCGGACCTCTCTGGGGCCAACGTCCTGACTTTC	CASSKKLADLSGANVLTF
NA	TRBJ2-5	NA	TRBV6-5	TGTGCCAGCAGCCCTCCCTCGGGGGGCAAGACCCAGTACTTC	CASSPPSGGKTQYF
NA	TRBJ2-5	NA	TRBV19	TGTGCCAGTAGTATAGGGACAGCCCAAGAGACCCAGTACTTC	CASSIGTAQETQYF
TRBD1	TRBJ2-1	few	TRBV5-5	TGTGCCAGCAGCTTTGGACAGGGCGTGAATGAGCAGTTCTTC	CASSFGQGVNEQFF
TRBD1	TRBJ2-5	NA	TRBV19	TGTGCCAGTAGTTTGACAGGGGGCGATGGGACCCAGTACTTC	CASSLTGGDGTQYF
NA	TRBJ1-1	few	TRBV2	TGTGCCAGCAGTGCGGAGGGGAACACTGAAGCTTTCTTT	CASSAEGNTEAFF
NA	TRBJ2-3	NA	TRBV5-1	TGCGCCAGCAGCCTGGGCCACAGGGAGACAGATACGCAGTATTTT	CASSLGHRETDTQYF
TRBD2	TRBJ2-7	NA	TRBV7-3	TGTGCCAGCAGCGCCGATGGTAGCGGGAGGGCCTACGAGCAGTACTTC	CASSADGSGRAYEQYF
TRBD1	TRBJ1-1	few	TRBV11-2	TGTGCCAGCAGCGCGTTCCAGGGGGCGAACACTGAAGCTTTCTTT	CASSAFQGANTEAFF
TRBD1	TRBJ2-6	NA	TRBV7-9	TGTGCCAGCAGTTCCACGGGACAGTCGAACTCTGGGGCCAACGTCCTGACTTTC	CASSSTGQSNSGANVLTF
TRBD2	TRBJ2-1	NA	TRBV27	TGTGCCAGCAGTCGCTGGACTAGCGGGAGGCTTTTTGATGAGCAGTTCTTC	CASSRWTSGRLFDEQFF
NA	TRBJ2-3	NA	TRBV5-1	TGCGCCAGCAGCACGACAGGTAGTAGCACAGATACGCAGTATTTT	CASSTTGSSTDTQYF
TRBD2	TRBJ2-2	NA	TRBV18	TGTGCCAGCTCACCAGTCCTAGCGGGAATGAGGTGGACCGGGGAGCTGTTTTTT	CASSPVLAGMRWTGELFF
TRBD1	TRBJ2-1	once	TRBV28	TGTGCCAGCAGTTTATCAGCCAGGGGGTCGGATAATGAGCAGTTCTTC	CASSLSARGSDNEQFF
NA	TRBJ2-3	NA	TRBV29-1	TGCAGCGTCGTCAGAACAGTCGGGGCAGATACGCAGTATTTT	CSVVRTVGADTQYF